The 21 T cell receptor beta chains below all came from one sample that was sequenced in a study of blood T cells in healthy people across ages. With a J-beta primer mix and a sample-barcoded 5' primer, a second PCR ran about 7 to 12 cycles. One entry per CDR3 protein, called by TCRdb with MiXCR from the 5' RACE reads. The sample lists 750,000 to 950,000 distinct CDR3 sequences, about 29% occurring once. The same sample was also studied in work on T cells of mothers and their children.

The material sequenced was blood. Source of these receptors: a woman in her forties in good health.

Turning to this clonotype: A much bigger clone sits one base away, suggesting this may be a read error. The gene calls are TRBV10-3 and TRBJ2-4, with a possible D match to TRBD1 (6 bases). The assigned J gene may be wrong: the sequence end matches TRBJ2-7 better. The germline gives CDR1 ENHRY, CDR2 SYGVKD. This CDR3 is built from 15 residues. The DNA for the CDR3 is TGTGCCATCAGTGAGGATCACGGGACATTCTACGAGCAGTACTTC. Translation gives CAISEDHGTFYEQYF.

This clonotype was found a few times. V and J are TRBV6-2 or TRBV6-3 and TRBJ1-1; D remains unclear. Germline assignment: CDR1 MNHEY and CDR2 SVGEGT. V dropped 2 bases and J dropped 1 base, with 11 bases sitting between them. The CDR3 runs to 15 residues. CDR3 sequence: CASSYGFRGNTEAFF. As DNA, the CDR3 is TGTGCCAGCAGTTACGGCTTCCGGGGGAACACTGAAGCTTTCTTT.

This clonotype was seen a few times. This chain joins TRBV12-3 or TRBV12-4 and TRBJ1-2; 8 bases map to TRBD1. With 6 bases clipped from V and 4 bases from J, the junction kept 7 bases outside the gene matches. This CDR3 comprises 14 residues. The CDR3 loop is CASRPQGGGYGYTF. In DNA, the CDR3 is TGTGCCAGCAGGCCACAGGGGGGCGGCTATGGCTACACCTTC.

In its sample, this clonotype was seen a few times. The chain links TRBV3-1 to TRBJ2-3; weak D call: TRBD2 (6 bases). The CDR3 contains 17 residues. V was trimmed by 4 bases and J by 1 base, leaving 18 bases between them. Germline V lookup: CDR1 LGHDT, CDR2 YNNKEL (reference sequence). This CDR3 is CASSLRNGTGRTDTQYF. The CDR3 bases are TGTGCCAGCAGCCTAAGAAATGGGACTGGCCGCACAGATACGCAGTATTTT.

CDR3 nucleotides: TGCAGTGCTAGAGATCCGGGTACGAGAACTGAAGCTTTCTTT. This gives the protein CSARDPGTRTEAFF. The chain employs TRBV20-1 and TRBJ1-1, with no clear D. The CDR3 runs 14 residues. Germline CDR1 is DFQATT and CDR2 is SNEGSKA (reference sequence). V lost 0 bases and J lost 5, with 13 bases in between.

This clonotype was seen at least ten times. This chain connects TRBV11-2 to TRBJ2-7; no definite D call. CDR1 is SGHAT and CDR2 is FQNNGV in the germline V gene. Trimming pared 4 bases from V and 5 bases from J, leaving 15 bases between. The CDR3 spans 14 residues. The CDR3, as DNA: TGTGCCAGCAGCTCCCAACCCCGCCTAAACGAGCAGTACTTC. It translates to CASSSQPRLNEQYF.

In this sample, this clonotype turned up a few times. The genes are TRBV4-3 and TRBJ1-2; no definite D call. The CDR3 loop spans 16 amino acids. Germline V lookup: CDR1 LGHNA, CDR2 YSLEER. Between the trimmed V and J ends, which lost 0 bases and 2 bases, there was a span of 13 bases. The CDR3 protein is CASSQDRDGRNYGYTF. For the CDR3, the DNA is TGCGCCAGCAGCCAAGATCGTGACGGCAGGAACTATGGCTACACCTTC.

The V gene is TRBV7-2, the J gene TRBJ1-1, with D unresolved. The CDR3 runs to 14 residues. The germline V and J ends were trimmed by 0 bases and 10 bases, with 15 bases remaining between them. The germline gives CDR1 SGHTA, CDR2 FQGNSA. The CDR3 loop reads CASSLALSTPAAFF. The DNA of the CDR3 is TGTGCCAGCAGCTTAGCGTTGTCGACCCCGGCAGCTTTCTTT. Full variable domain (missing parts from reference TRBV7-2 and TRBJ1-1): GAGVSQSPSNKVTEKGKDVELRCDPISGHTALYWYRQSLGQGLEFLIYFQGNSAPDKSGLPSDRFSAERTGGSVSTLTIQRTQQEDSAVYLCASSLALSTPAAFFGQGTRLTVV.

The genes are TRBV28 and TRBJ1-2, with no clear D. The CDR3 loop spans 14 amino acids. V was trimmed by 4 bases and J by 4 bases, leaving 13 bases between them. CDR1 is MDHEN and CDR2 is SYDVKM in the germline V gene. CDR3 DNA: TGTGCCAGCAGTTCGGGCCCTCGGACCTATGGCTACACCTTC. Its translation: CASSSGPRTYGYTF.

As concerns this clonotype: It may be a read error: a sequence one base away is much more abundant. V and J are TRBV2 and TRBJ2-7, with D uncertain. V was shortened by 11 bases and J by 3 bases, with 11 bases between the two germline ends. Germline V gene lookup returns CDR1 SNHLY and CDR2 FYNNEI. The CDR3 contains 11 residues. The CDR3 sequence: CAGRQFYEQYF. The CDR3 nucleotides are TGTGCCGGCCGTCAGTTCTACGAGCAGTACTTC.

This clonotype was seen repeatedly, ten times or more. The gene calls are TRBV20-1 and TRBJ2-6; perhaps TRBD2 as D (6 bases). Trimming took 8 bases from V and 0 from J, leaving 11 bases between them. The CDR3 spans 14 residues. CDR1 is DFQATT, CDR2 SNEGSKA, per germline (reference sequence). The CDR3 DNA follows: TGCAGTTGGGACGGGGGCTCTGGGGCCAACGTCCTGACTTTC. Translated, it gives CSWDGGSGANVLTF.

This clonotype was counted ten times or more. This chain connects TRBV4-2 to TRBJ2-7; D gene ambiguous. CDR1 is LGHNA and CDR2 is YNFKEQ in the germline V gene. V lost 0 bases and J lost 6, with 3 bases in between. The CDR3 contains 11 residues. The CDR3 is CASSQDREQYF. DNA for the CDR3: TGTGCCAGCAGCCAAGACCGCGAGCAGTACTTC.

Ten or more counts support this clonotype. The rearrangement links TRBV2 to TRBJ2-7; 10 bases map to TRBD1. This CDR3 is 16 amino acids long. The germline gives CDR1 SNHLY, CDR2 FYNNEI. Germline trimming cut 6 bases from V and 0 bases from J; bases unmatched to any gene: 8. The DNA for the CDR3 is TGTGCCAGCAGGCCCGGGACAGGGGTCCCCTCCTACGAGCAGTACTTC. The encoded protein is CASRPGTGVPSYEQYF.

Of note for this clonotype: A much larger clone is a single base away; this may be a read error. This chain connects TRBV5-5 to TRBJ2-1; unclear D gene. The CDR3 covers 13 residues. Germline values: CDR1 SGHKS, CDR2 YYEKEE (reference sequence). DNA for the CDR3: TGTGCCAGCAGCAACCCAAACTACAATGAGCAGTGCTTC. This encodes CASSNPNYNEQCF.

Comment on this clonotype: A read error is possible here, since a much larger clone lies one base away. The V and J genes are TRBV5-5 and TRBJ1-2; D unresolved. The CDR3 is 11 amino acids. From germline, CDR1 is SGHKS and CDR2 YYEKEE (reference sequence). This CDR3 reads CAGSQNQGYTF. DNA for the CDR3: TGTGCCGGCAGCCAAAACCAGGGCTACACCTTC.

There are many counts of this clonotype. This rearrangement joins TRBV4-2 to TRBJ2-7, with D perhaps matching TRBD2 (5 bases). The germline CDR1 and CDR2 sequences are LGHNA and YNFKEQ. The CDR3 contains 12 residues. The V and J ends lost 1 base and 5 bases respectively, with 6 bases between them. The CDR3 here is CASSQAGNEQYF. The CDR3 DNA reads TGTGCCAGCAGCCAAGCGGGGAACGAGCAGTACTTC.

This rearrangement joins TRBV29-1 to TRBJ2-3; 7 bases line up with TRBD1. Germline V gene lookup returns CDR1 SQVTM and CDR2 ANQGSEA. The V segment lost 1 base and the J segment 4 bases; nucleotides outside the gene matches: 8. The CDR3 is 15 residues long. CDR3 sequence (DNA): TGCAGCGTTGAAGGACAGGGTGGTAGCCCAGATACGCAGTATTTT. Its protein is CSVEGQGGSPDTQYF.

This clonotype was found a few times. The chain has TRBV19 and TRBJ1-5; D is undetermined. Germline CDR1 reads LNHDA; CDR2 reads SQIVND (reference sequence). Trimming stripped 3 bases from V and 2 bases from J, with 11 bases between. CDR3 length equals 15 residues. The CDR3 region has the DNA TGTGCCAGTAGTATGTTGGAGGACCGCAATCAGCCCCAGCATTTT. Translated: CASSMLEDRNQPQHF.

The rearrangement joins TRBV6-5 to TRBJ2-3; the D gene is possibly TRBD1 (5 bases). Germline V gene sequence: CDR1 MNHEY, CDR2 SVGAGI. V dropped 2 bases and J dropped 0 bases, with 6 bases sitting between them. The CDR3 sequence is 14 residues long. The CDR3: CASSYRTSTDTQYF. CDR3 DNA sequence: TGTGCCAGCAGTTACAGGACAAGCACAGATACGCAGTATTTT.

This clonotype was detected ten times or more. The junction departs from germline at one end; a sequencing error may be responsible. This chain links TRBV4-1 with TRBJ2-7, with D tentatively TRBD1 (6 bases). CDR3 length: 13 residues. Germline CDR1 reads MGHRA; CDR2 reads YSYEKL. CDR3 nucleotides: TGTGCCAGCAGCCAGGGACAAAACTACGAGCAGTACTTC. The encoded protein is CASSQGQNYEQYF.

The chain links TRBV12-5 to TRBJ1-1, with TRBD1 matching 7 bases. This CDR3 spans 13 amino acids. V lost 2 bases to trimming and J lost 11 bases; unmatched junction nucleotides: 8. Looked up from germline, CDR1 is LGHNT and CDR2 is FRNRAP. The CDR3 spells CASGLTLQGKAFF. The CDR3 nucleotides are TGTGCTAGTGGTTTGACCCTACAGGGGAAGGCTTTCTTT.